This TCR beta chain was sequenced in a study of vaccination effects on CD4 cells after COVID-19. Study-level information: Participants received two doses of either the BNT162b2 or mRNA-1273 vaccine. Samples came from two convalescent patients 16 days and one week before vaccination. Notes on the study in general: Clones arising from infection and from vaccination showed marked clonal contraction late after vaccination.

Note on this clone: The antigen remains undetermined.

Before any sequencing was done, the ViraFEST assay used viral peptide pools to expand antigen-specific CD4+ T cells. When around 10 days of culture had elapsed, CD4+ T cells were isolated. This person caught SARS-CoV-2 sometime from March to December 2020, and PCR testing confirmed the infection. Each culture had half its medium swapped for IL-2 medium on days 3 and 7. Sequenced by immunoSEQ multiplex PCR; TCRdb stores in-frame clones only, minus some. The table records 20,000 to 30,000 clones, 65% to 85% of them present only once. The sequence was collected from a human donor who had a prior SARS-CoV-2 infection. Source: CD4+ T cells from PBMCs cultured with SARS-CoV-2 spike peptides, taken before COVID-19 vaccination.

CDR3 amino acids: CASSLTRASGGYEQYF. In DNA form, the CDR3 reads TGTGCCAGCAGCTTAACGAGGGCTAGCGGAGGCTACGAGCAGTACTTC. The V and J genes are TRBV7-3 and TRBJ2-7; 7 bases fit TRBD2. The CDR3 is 16 amino acids. The germline V gene has CDR1 SGHTA and CDR2 FQGTGA. Unmatched junction bases numbered 8, after V lost 0 bases and J lost 3 bases.